The entry that follows covers one T cell receptor (beta chain) sequence. These data are taken from a study of blood T cell repertoires in COVID-19. Study-wide background: Some COVID-19 samples were acute and others convalescent; all came from the United States, Italy and Spain. Nucleic acid was either cDNA or gDNA, and it came from T cells, B-cell-depleted T cells, or PBMCs.

There are 16 residues in the CDR3. Trimming at V came to 4 bases and at J to 4 bases, leaving 3 bases not matched to a gene. CDR1 is SGHVS, CDR2 FQNEAQ, per germline. In the original analysis: The authors estimated nucleated cell counts from reference gene primer amplification. Method: immunoSEQ multiplex PCR; TCRdb's copy keeps in-frame clones and lacks some. V and J calls and clone size are those listed in that table; D and trimming were worked out from the DNA. This sample has 210,000 or so clones; around 80% occur once, and the top ten carry about 10%. The clonotype comes from a woman at least 80 years old with acute or convalescent COVID-19. The chain employs TRBV7-8 and TRBJ2-1, with TRBD2 matching 14 bases. The material sequenced was peripheral blood. CDR3 nucleotide sequence: TGTGCCAGCAGCTCGAGACTAGCGGGAGGGTACAATGAGCAGTTCTTC. This gives the protein CASSSRLAGGYNEQFF.